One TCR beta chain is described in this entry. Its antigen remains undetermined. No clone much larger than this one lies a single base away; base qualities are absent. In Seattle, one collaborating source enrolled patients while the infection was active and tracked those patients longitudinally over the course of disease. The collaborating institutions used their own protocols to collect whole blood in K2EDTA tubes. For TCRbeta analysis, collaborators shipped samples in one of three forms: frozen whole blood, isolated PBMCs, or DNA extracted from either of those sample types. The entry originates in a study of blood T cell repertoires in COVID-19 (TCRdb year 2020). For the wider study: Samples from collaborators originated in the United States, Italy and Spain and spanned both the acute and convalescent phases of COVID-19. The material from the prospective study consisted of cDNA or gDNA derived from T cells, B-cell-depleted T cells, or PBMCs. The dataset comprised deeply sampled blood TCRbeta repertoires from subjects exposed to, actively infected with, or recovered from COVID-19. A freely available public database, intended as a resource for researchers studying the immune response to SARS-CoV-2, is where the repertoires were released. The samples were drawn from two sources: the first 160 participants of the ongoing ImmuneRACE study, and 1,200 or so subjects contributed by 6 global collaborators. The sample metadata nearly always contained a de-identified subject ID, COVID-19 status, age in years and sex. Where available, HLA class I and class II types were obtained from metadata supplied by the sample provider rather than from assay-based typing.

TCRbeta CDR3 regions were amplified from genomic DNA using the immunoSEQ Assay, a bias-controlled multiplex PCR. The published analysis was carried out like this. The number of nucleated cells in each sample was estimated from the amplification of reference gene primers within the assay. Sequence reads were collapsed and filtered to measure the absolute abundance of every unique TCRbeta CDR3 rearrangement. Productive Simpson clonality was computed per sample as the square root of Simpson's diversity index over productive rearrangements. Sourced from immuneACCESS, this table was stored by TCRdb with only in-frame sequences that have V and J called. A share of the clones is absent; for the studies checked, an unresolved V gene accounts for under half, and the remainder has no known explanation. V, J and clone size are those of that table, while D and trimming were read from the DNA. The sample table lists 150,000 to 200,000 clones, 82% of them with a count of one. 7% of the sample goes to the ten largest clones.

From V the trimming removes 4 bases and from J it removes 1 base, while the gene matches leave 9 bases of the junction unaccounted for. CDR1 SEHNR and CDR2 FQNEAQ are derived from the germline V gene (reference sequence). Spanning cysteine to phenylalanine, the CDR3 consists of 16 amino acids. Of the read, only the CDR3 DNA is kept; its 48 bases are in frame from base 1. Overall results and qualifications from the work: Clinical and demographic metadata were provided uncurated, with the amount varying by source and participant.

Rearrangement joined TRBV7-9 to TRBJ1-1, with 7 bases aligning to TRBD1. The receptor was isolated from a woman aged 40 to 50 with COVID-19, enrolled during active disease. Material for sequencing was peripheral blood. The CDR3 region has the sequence CASSYRTGGPNTEAFF. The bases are TGTGCCAGCAGCTATAGGACAGGAGGACCGAACACTGAAGCTTTCTTT.